The clone carrying this T cell receptor beta chain was observed once. Deletions cut 2 bases from V and 3 bases from J, with 5 bases between. There are 13 residues in the CDR3. Germline assignment: CDR1 SGHNT and CDR2 YENEEA. The data stem from a study of PD-1 blockade in classical Hodgkin lymphoma. Regarding time point: cycle 4 day 1 (C4D1), after five to seven weeks of nivolumab. All the patients suffered relapse after autologous stem cell transplantation, and brentuximab vedotin exposure differed. The repertoire was sequenced with immunoSEQ multiplex PCR; TCRdb's copy has only in-frame clones and lacks some. The data show about 39,000 clones, with about three quarters seen just once and roughly 9.2% held by the top ten.

The chain couples TRBV11-3 to TRBJ2-1; D uncertain. This TCR was sampled from a human donor with classical Hodgkin lymphoma. The specimen was peripheral blood mononuclear cells (PBMCs), collected before the fourth cycle of nivolumab. The CDR3, as DNA: TGTGCCAGCAGCTTAAACAACTACAATGAGCAGTTCTTC. This translates into CASSLNNYNEQFF.